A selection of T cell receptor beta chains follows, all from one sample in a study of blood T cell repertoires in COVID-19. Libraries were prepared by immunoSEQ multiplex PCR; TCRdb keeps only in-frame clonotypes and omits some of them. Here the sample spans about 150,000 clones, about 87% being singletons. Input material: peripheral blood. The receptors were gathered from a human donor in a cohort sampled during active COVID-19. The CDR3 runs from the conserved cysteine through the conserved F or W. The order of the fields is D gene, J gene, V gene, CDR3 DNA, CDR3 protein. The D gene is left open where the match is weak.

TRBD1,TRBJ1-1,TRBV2,TGTGCCAGCAGTGAAGGGACAGGGGTGAACACTGAAGCTTTCTTT,CASSEGTGVNTEAFF
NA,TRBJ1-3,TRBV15,TGTGCCACCAGCAGAGATCCGGCAGGGGGAAACACCATATATTTT,CATSRDPAGGNTIYF
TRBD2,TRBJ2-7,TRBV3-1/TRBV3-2,TGTGCCAGCAGCTTCCTAGCGGGGGGTCCCTACGAGCAGTACTTC,CASSFLAGGPYEQYF
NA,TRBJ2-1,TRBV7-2,TGTGCCAGCAGCCCCGGTAGCTCCTACAATGAGCAGTTCTTC,CASSPGSSYNEQFF
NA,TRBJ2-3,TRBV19,TGTGCCAGTAGTATAGTAGCTAGCACAGATACGCAGTATTTT,CASSIVASTDTQYF
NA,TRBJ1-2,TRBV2,TGTGCCAGCACGACTTTCCCGGGCTATGGCTACACCTTC,CASTTFPGYGYTF
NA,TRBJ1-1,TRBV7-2,TGTGCCAGCAGTTCAAACGGAGGGCCCTTTGAAGCTTTCTTT,CASSSNGGPFEAFF
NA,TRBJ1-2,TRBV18,TGTGCCAGCTCACCATTAGCCGCCAGAGGCTACACCTTC,CASSPLAARGYTF
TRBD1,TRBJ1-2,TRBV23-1,TGCGCCAGCAACGAACAGGGGGCTAAGGGAGGGTATGGCTACACCTTC,CASNEQGAKGGYGYTF
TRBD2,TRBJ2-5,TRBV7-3,TGTGCCAGCAGCTCCCGAGCGGGGTCCTGGGAGACCCAGTACTTC,CASSSRAGSWETQYF
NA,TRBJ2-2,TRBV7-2,TGTGCCAACAGCCCCCGGACTACTAAAAGGGAGGCGGAGCTGTTTTTT,CANSPRTTKREAELFF